Below, 4 T cell receptor beta chains from the same sample are listed, as sequenced in a study of human T cells and chemical hapten exposure. One entry per CDR3 protein results from TCRdb running MiXCR on the RACE reads. The data contain fewer than 100,000 distinct CDR3 sequences, approximately 12% of them singletons. Sample time point: patch test 1, 2 weeks after DPC sensitization. Stated treatment: therapeutic diphenylcyclopropenone sensitization with weekly scalp DPC. This specimen was whole blood, taken in connection with sensitization to the hapten diphenylcyclopropenone (DPC). These TCRs come from a woman aged 60-75 years with alopecia areata. Some clones in this sample may be carry-over from other donors' samples.

This clonotype was seen many times. V is TRBV30 and J is TRBJ1-2, with 7 bases lining up with TRBD1. Trimming at V came to 3 bases and at J to 4 bases, leaving 5 bases not matched to a gene. The CDR3 length is 13 residues. Germline-derived CDR1 and CDR2 are GTSNPN and SVGIG (reference sequence). The DNA for the CDR3 is TGTGCCTGGAGCAGGACAGGAGCCTATGGCTACACCTTC. Translation gives CAWSRTGAYGYTF.

The V and J genes are TRBV5-6 and TRBJ1-6; D is unresolved. The CDR3 has 13 amino acids. The V and J ends lost 2 bases and 7 bases respectively, with 7 bases between them. Germline assignment: CDR1 SGHDT and CDR2 YYEEEE. The CDR3 DNA is TGTGCCAGCAGCTTACCCAGCAATTCACCCCTCCACTTT. It yields the protein CASSLPSNSPLHF.

The table lists this clonotype with many counts. This chain uses TRBV12-3 or TRBV12-4 with TRBJ1-6; D possibly corresponds to TRBD1 (6 bases). The length of the CDR3 is 15 residues. The V end was cut by 4 bases, the J end by 10 bases, with 17 bases between. CDR3 bases: TGTGCCAGCAGTTCCTCGTACAGGGCCGGATCACCCCTCCACTTT. Translation: CASSSSYRAGSPLHF.

The table lists this clonotype with many counts. J is TRBJ1-1 and V is TRBV30; TRBD1 matches 7 bases. J was trimmed by 11 bases and V by 2 bases; bases with no gene match: 17. This CDR3 spans 15 amino acids. Germline CDR1 is GTSNPN and CDR2 is SVGIG (reference sequence). The chain's CDR3 is CAWSLLGGGAGSAFF. The CDR3 DNA reads TGTGCCTGGAGTTTGTTGGGAGGGGGCGCTGGTTCGGCTTTCTTT.